This passage covers 5 T cell receptor beta chains from one sample sequenced in a study of T cells in Graves' hyperthyroidism and ophthalmopathy (dated by TCRdb to between 2017 and 2020). Libraries were made using multiplex PCR. The listed sequencing device is Illumina HiSeq 2000. TCR beta CDR3 regions were amplified from RNA transcripts. The TCR CDR3 was subjected to a first round of RT-PCR using the HTBI primer set and the Qiagen OneStep RT-PCR kit. TCRdb cleaned the public reads at Q25 with fastp, built clones with MiXCR and kept in-frame beta chains. Rows are combined by CDR3 protein, so each entry shows the most common genes and DNA. Recorded for this sample are a few hundred thousand distinct CDR3 sequences; around 21% of them occurred a single time. Approximately 26% of the sample rests with the top ten. Sequenced: blood. All receptors come from a man between 18 and 35 years old with Graves' hyperthyroidism.

This chain joins TRBV12-3 or TRBV12-4 and TRBJ1-5, with D possibly TRBD1 on 6 matching bases. V shed 6 bases and J shed 0 bases, with 15 bases lying between them. There are 16 residues in the CDR3. CDR3 DNA sequence: TGTGCCAGCAGCACGCGAAGGGGGAATAGCAATCAGCCCCAGCATTTT. It is translated as CASSTRRGNSNQPQHF.

The CDR3 DNA reads as TGTGCCAGCAGCCTCTCCGGGACAGGGGCTGGCTACACCTTC. It specifies CASSLSGTGAGYTF. The rearrangement links TRBV5-4 to TRBJ1-2; 10 bases map to TRBD1. V lost 4 bases and J lost 7; bases outside the gene matches: 7. The germline V gene has CDR1 SGHNT and CDR2 YYREEE (reference sequence). The CDR3 has 14 residues.

The rearrangement uses TRBV6-1 and TRBJ2-5; 9 positions agree with TRBD2. The length of the CDR3 is 15 residues. Trimming at V came to 6 bases and at J to 4 bases, leaving 9 bases not matched to a gene. Germline-derived CDR1 and CDR2 are MNHNS and SASEGT. This CDR3 is CASRALAGAAETQYF. The CDR3 DNA reads as TGTGCCAGCAGGGCATTAGCGGGGGCCGCAGAGACCCAGTACTTC.

Turning to this clonotype: Possible read error: a much larger clone is one base away. Given the absence of the conserved phenylalanine or tryptophan at the CDR3 end, a read error is likely. The chain has TRBV11-3 and TRBJ2-5; 7 positions agree with TRBD1. V lost 5 bases, J lost 1 base, and 4 bases stayed unmatched. CDR3 length: 14 amino acids. The germline V gene encodes CDR1 SGHNT and CDR2 YENEEA. The CDR3: CASSQQGSQETQYL. The CDR3 region has the DNA TGTGCCAGCAGCCAACAGGGGAGCCAAGAGACCCAGTACCTC.

The chain employs TRBV2 and TRBJ1-2; 11 bases line up with TRBD1. The CDR3 loop spans 14 amino acids. Germline CDR1 reads SNHLY; CDR2 reads FYNNEI. V shed 3 bases and J 8 bases; nucleotides not matched to a gene: 5. The CDR3 DNA reads as TGTGCCAGCAGTGAGCGTGGACAGGGGGCGGGCTACACCTTC. The encoded protein is CASSERGQGAGYTF.